Listed here is a single T cell receptor (beta chain). Its antigen is still unknown. No base quality information exists; no much larger clone differs at one position. The data are from a study of shared clonotypes between healthy human individuals (dated by TCRdb to 2018 to 2020). At the level of the whole study: The cohort comprised a couple of women and three men aged 18 to 49 years. Blood TCR repertoires of five healthy adults were deeply sequenced to estimate repertoire size and the extent of clonotype sharing between individuals. Each donor's leukapheresis produced roughly between about 0.8 and 10 billion PBMCs. Libraries were prepared and TCR repertoires were sequenced by different laboratories using diverse techniques, in order to increase sequencing depth and limit assay-specific biases. For each donor, three plates each were used for CD4 naive and CD4 memory, two plates were used for CD8 naive, and one plate was used for CD8 memory. General findings and caveats noted by the study authors: Compared with non-shared clonotypes, clonotypes shared by all four sorted-subset donors had higher generation probabilities. Sampling was restricted to blood, and TCR repertoires in tissues likely differ from the TCR repertoires found in blood. Sharing across a few donors was observed for 4.5% to 6.5% of naive CD4, about 3.2% of naive CD8, over 2% of memory CD4, and around 0.4% of memory CD8 clonotypes. Estimated clonotype richness was generally larger for naive than for memory subsets. Incomplete sequencing was indicated by rarefaction of sorted-subset datasets, despite the large sequencing depth. Pairwise subsampling led to the expectation that sequencing depth would affect the degree of clonotype sharing among donors. The small number of donors limited the genetic and exposure-history diversity represented.

Using the deep immunoSEQ assay, multiplex PCR amplified TCR CDR3 regions from genomic DNA. Extracted genomic DNA from each cell subset was spread evenly across all wells of several immunoSEQ 96-well plates, with each plate serving as a replicate. For sorted subsets, roughly 0.2 ug genomic DNA, equal to 30,000 to 35,000 T cell genomes, was loaded into each replicate PCR. The purified libraries were quantified using a Qubit 3.0 fluorometer, sized with a Bioanalyzer 2100, and then quantified again using the KAPA Library Quantification kit. A separate single-read 150-cycle Illumina NextSeq 550 flow cell was used to sequence each immunoSEQ 96-well plate. In the original analysis: Because the immunoSEQ output held only junctional sequences and lacked quality scores, the filtering could not match the filtering applied to full-length reads. To assign V/J genes and CDR3, sequences were annotated against IMGT germline references using PyIR, a Python wrapper for IgBLAST v1.9. Reads were removed for weak V/J assignments (E-value above 1e-6), missing CDR3, stop codons, out-of-frame junctions, or ambiguous translated residues. V3J clonotypes were defined as sequences sharing an identical inferred V gene, J gene, and CDR3 amino acid sequence. To compute the percentage overlap between repertoires, the number of shared unique clonotypes was divided by the size of the smaller repertoire. Three approaches were used to assess repertoire richness: RTK rarefaction, the Chao1 estimator, and Recon v2.1 estimates of unobserved clonotypes. Generation probabilities were computed with OLGA for all TCRbeta clonotypes obtained by the gDNA method from four donors. TCRdb took over this immuneACCESS table, retaining in-frame rearrangements with V and J assigned. Such tables are incomplete; in checked studies, under half of the missing clones stem from an unresolved V gene, and the remainder is unexplained. That table supplies the V and J calls and clone size; D and trimming were determined from the DNA. Here the sample has about 1.5 million clones; more than 95% occur a single time. Roughly 1.2% of the sample goes to the ten largest clones.

The donors were healthy, HIV-negative adults who had no recently reported acute infections or vaccinations. Every donor was a Caucasian adult living in Nashville, Tennessee, USA. CD4+ T cells were enriched by magnetic negative selection; naive cells were then positively selected on CD45RA, and the negative fraction formed the memory subset. Blood was collected by leukapheresis, and PBMCs were isolated by Ficoll-Histopaque density gradient centrifugation and then cryopreserved in liquid nitrogen vapor phase. Analytical flow cytometry was used to check the purity and quantity of every magnetically sorted T cell population. From each sorted fraction, genomic DNA was isolated and quantified by UV absorbance on a Nanodrop 2000c. The CDR3 contains 15 residues, cysteine and phenylalanine counted. CDR3 DNA only is kept here, 45 bases in frame from base 1. V was cut back by 8 bases and J by 2 bases, leaving a gap of 15 bases between them. CDR1 and CDR2 (MNHNS, SASEGT) derive from the germline V gene.

The source of this sequence is a man aged 30-40 years in good health. Material for sequencing was naive CD4+ T cells sorted from blood. This specimen's cell subset or site label, per the study, means: CD45RA+ positively selected. The V and J segments used are TRBV6-1 and TRBJ2-2; TRBD1 is perhaps the D gene, given 5 matching bases. At the DNA level, the sequence is TGTGCCAGCGGGGCTACTACAACCAACACCGGGGAGCTGTTTTTT. It specifies CASGATTTNTGELFF.